The entry below describes one T cell receptor beta chain. The antigen remains unidentified. The record originates from a study of identifying expanded T cells in peripheral blood. TCRdb's table, derived via immunoSEQ multiplex PCR, lists solely in-frame clones and lacks some. The top ten clones hold 19% of a sample with around 60,000 clones, about 85% of them seen once. Findings and limits, study-wide: Clone count variance between roughly two-week samples rose with total template count. About 1.2 clones differed between technical replicates, versus around 15 and 19 over time.

During the collection period, no donor immune events like infections were recorded. The junction had 8 bases not matched to a gene; V was cut back by 4 bases and J by 0 bases. From germline, CDR1 is WSHSY and CDR2 SAAADI. The CDR3 runs 16 residues. The rearrangement joins TRBV10-2 to TRBJ1-2; TRBD1 aligns across 7 bases. This receptor was identified in a person aged 18 to 69 in good health. Sequenced material: blood. The CDR3 loop is CASSGTAGTANYGYTF. In nucleotides, the CDR3 is TGCGCCAGCAGTGGAACGGCCGGGACAGCTAACTATGGCTACACCTTC.